This paragraph reports one T cell receptor (beta chain). The antigen is not known. This sample is drawn from a study of cytomegalovirus exposure and HLA in healthy donors. Overall study findings and caveats: Sequencing depth across donors, presence/absence analyses assumed, was roughly uniform.

PCR used 60 Vbeta primers and 13 Jbeta primers. Assay used: immunoSEQ multiplex PCR; TCRdb lists only in-frame clones, some missing. The sample includes 90,000 to 130,000 clones, approximately 86% of them seen just once. The TCR originated in a man aged 35-49 years in good health and CMV-seronegative. Input material: PBMCs.

The CDR3 DNA reads TGCGCCAGCAGCTTGGGGCAGGGGTCTGGGGCCAACGTCCTGACTTTC. It translates to CASSLGQGSGANVLTF. The chain carries TRBV5-1 and TRBJ2-6; possible D gene TRBD1, 6 bases. This CDR3 region has 16 residues. The germline V gene has CDR1 SGHRS and CDR2 YFSETQ. V lost 0 bases, J lost 1 base, and 8 bases lay in between.